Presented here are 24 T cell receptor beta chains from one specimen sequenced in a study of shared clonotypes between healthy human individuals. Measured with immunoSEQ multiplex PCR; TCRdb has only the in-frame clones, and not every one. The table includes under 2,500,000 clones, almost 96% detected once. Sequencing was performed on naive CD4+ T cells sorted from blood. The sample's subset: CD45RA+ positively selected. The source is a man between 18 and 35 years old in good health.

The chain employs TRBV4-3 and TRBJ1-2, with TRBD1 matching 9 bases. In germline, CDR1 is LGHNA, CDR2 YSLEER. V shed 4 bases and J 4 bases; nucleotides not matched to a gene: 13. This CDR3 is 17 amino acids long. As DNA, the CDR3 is TGCGCCAGCAGCCTTCTGGCACAGGGGGCGGGAAGCTATGGCTACACCTTC. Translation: CASSLLAQGAGSYGYTF.

Written as DNA, the CDR3 is TGTGCCAGCAGTCGAATTACAGGGGGAGTTTATGGCTACACCTTC. This encodes CASSRITGGVYGYTF. This rearrangement joins TRBV28 to TRBJ1-2; 8 nucleotides align to TRBD1. J gave up 5 bases and V 5 bases, and 10 bases lay outside the gene matches. This CDR3 has 15 amino acids. Germline lookup yields CDR1 MDHEN and CDR2 SYDVKM.

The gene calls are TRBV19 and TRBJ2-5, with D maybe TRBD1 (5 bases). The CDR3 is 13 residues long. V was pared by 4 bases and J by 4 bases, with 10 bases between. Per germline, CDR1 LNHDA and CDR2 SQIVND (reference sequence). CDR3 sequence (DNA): TGTGCCAGTAGTACAGGGTCGGGAGAGACCCAGTACTTC. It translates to CASSTGSGETQYF. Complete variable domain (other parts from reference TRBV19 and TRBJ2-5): DGGITQSPKYLFRKEGQNVTLSCEQNLNHDAMYWYRQDPGQGLRLIYYSQIVNDFQKGDIAEGYSVSREKKESFPLTVTSAQKNPTAFYLCASSTGSGETQYFGPGTRLLVL.

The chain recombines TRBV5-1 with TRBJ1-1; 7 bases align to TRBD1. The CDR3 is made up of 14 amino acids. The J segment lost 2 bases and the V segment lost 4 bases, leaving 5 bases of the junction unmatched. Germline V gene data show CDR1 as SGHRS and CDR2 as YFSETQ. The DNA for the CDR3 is TGCGCCAGCAGCGGGCAGGGGGTAAACACTGAAGCTTTCTTT. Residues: CASSGQGVNTEAFF.

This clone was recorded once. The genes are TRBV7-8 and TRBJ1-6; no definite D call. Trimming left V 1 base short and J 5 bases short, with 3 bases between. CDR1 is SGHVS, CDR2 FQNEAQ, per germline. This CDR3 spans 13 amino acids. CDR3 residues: CASSLVDNSPLHF. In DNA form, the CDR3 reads TGTGCCAGCAGCTTAGTCGATAATTCACCCCTCCACTTT.

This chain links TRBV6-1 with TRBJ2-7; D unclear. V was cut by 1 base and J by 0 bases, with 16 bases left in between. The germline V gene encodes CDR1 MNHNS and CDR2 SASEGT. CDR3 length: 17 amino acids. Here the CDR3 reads CASSEGGHRKFSYEQYF. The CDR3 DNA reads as TGTGCCAGCAGTGAAGGTGGGCACCGAAAGTTCTCCTACGAGCAGTACTTC.

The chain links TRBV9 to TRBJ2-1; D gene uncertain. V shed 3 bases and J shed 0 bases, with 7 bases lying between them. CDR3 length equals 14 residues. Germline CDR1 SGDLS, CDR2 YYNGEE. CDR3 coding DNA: TGTGCCAGCAGCGATGGCCCCTCCTACAATGAGCAGTTCTTC. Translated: CASSDGPSYNEQFF.

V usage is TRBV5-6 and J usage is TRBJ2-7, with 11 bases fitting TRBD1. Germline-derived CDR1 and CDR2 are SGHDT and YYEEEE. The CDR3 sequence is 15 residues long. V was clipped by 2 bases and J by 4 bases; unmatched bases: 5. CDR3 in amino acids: CASSFLGQGAYEQYF. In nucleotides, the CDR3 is TGTGCCAGCAGCTTCTTAGGACAGGGGGCATACGAGCAGTACTTC.

The CDR3, as DNA: TGCGCCAGCAGCCAAGCCCTGAAAACGGACAGGTCGCTACCCGCTGAAGCTTTCTTT. Its protein product is CASSQALKTDRSLPAEAFF. The V call is TRBV4-1, the J call TRBJ1-1; 7 nucleotides line up with TRBD1. The CDR3 runs to 19 residues. Looked up from germline, CDR1 is MGHRA and CDR2 is YSYEKL. V was pared by 1 base and J by 6 bases, with 20 bases of the junction left unmatched.

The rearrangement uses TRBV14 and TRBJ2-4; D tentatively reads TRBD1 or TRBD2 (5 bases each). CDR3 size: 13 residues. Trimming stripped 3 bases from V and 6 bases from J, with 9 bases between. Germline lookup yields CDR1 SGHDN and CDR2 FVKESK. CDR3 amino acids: CASSHTGPNIQYF. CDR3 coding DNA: TGTGCCAGCAGCCATACGGGGCCAAACATTCAGTACTTC. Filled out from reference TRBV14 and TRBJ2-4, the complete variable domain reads EAGVTQFPSHSVIEKGQTVTLRCDPISGHDNLYWYRRVMGKEIKFLLHFVKESKQDESGMPNNRFLAERTGGTYSTLKVQPAELEDSGVYFCASSHTGPNIQYFGAGTRLSVL.

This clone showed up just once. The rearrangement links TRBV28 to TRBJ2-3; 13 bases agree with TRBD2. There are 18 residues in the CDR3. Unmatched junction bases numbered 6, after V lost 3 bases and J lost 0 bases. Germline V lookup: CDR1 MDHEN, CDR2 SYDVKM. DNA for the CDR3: TGTGCCAGCAGTTTTCGACTAGCGGGGGGCCCTAGCACAGATACGCAGTATTTT. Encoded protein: CASSFRLAGGPSTDTQYF.

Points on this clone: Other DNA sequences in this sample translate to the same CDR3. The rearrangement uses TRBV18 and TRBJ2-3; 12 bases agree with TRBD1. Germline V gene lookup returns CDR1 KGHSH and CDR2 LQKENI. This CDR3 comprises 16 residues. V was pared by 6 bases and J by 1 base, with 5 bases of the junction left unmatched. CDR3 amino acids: CASSPGTGGGTDTQYF. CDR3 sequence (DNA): TGTGCCAGCTCTCCCGGGACAGGGGGCGGCACAGATACGCAGTATTTT.

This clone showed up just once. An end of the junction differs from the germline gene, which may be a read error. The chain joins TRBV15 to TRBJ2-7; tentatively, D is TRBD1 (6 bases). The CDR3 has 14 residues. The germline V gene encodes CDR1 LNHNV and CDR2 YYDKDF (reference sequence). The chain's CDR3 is CATSRGAQGYKQYF. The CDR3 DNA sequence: TGTGCCACCAGCAGAGGGGCACAGGGCTACAAGCAGTACTTC.

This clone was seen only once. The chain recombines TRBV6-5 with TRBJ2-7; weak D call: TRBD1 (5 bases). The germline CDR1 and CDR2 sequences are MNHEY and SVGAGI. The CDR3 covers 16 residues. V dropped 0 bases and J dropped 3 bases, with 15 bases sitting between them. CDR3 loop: CASSYSIGAGYYEQYF. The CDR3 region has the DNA TGTGCCAGCAGTTACTCGATAGGGGCCGGGTACTACGAGCAGTACTTC.

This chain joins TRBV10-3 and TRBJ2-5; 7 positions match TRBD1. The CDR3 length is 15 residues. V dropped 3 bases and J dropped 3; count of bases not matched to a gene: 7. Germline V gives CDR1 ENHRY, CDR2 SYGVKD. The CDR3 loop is CAISDSGQREETQYF. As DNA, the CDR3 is TGTGCCATCAGTGATTCGGGACAGAGAGAAGAGACCCAGTACTTC.

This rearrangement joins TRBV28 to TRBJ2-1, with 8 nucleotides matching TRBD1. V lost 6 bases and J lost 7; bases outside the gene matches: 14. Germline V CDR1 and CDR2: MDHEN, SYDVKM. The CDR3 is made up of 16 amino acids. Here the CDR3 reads CASSQGRGRSVNEQFF. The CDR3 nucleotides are TGTGCCAGCAGCCAAGGCAGGGGGCGCTCAGTAAATGAGCAGTTCTTC. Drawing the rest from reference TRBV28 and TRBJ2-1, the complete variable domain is DVKVTQSSRYLVKRTGEKVFLECVQDMDHENMFWYRQDPGLGLRLIYFSYDVKMKEKGDIPEGYSVSREKKERFSLILESASTNQTSMYLCASSQGRGRSVNEQFFGPGTRLTVL.

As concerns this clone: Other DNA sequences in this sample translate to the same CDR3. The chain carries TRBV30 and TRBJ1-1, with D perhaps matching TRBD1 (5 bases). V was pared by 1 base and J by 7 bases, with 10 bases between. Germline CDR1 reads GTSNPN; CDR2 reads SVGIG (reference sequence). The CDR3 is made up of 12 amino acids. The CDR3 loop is CAWSGQGGEAFF. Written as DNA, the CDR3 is TGTGCCTGGAGTGGGCAGGGTGGTGAAGCTTTCTTT. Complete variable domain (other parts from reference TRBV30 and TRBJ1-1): SQTIHQWPATLVQPVGSPLSLECTVEGTSNPNLYWYRQAAGRGLQLLFYSVGIGQISSEVPQNLSASRPQDRQFILSSKKLLLSDSGFYLCAWSGQGGEAFFGQGTRLTVV.

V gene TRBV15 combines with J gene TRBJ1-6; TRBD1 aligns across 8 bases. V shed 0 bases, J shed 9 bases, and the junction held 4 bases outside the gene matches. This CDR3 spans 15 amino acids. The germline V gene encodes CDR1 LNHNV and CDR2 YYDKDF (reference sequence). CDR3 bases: TGTGCCACCAGCAGAGATCCGGACAGGGTTTCACCCCTCCACTTT. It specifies CATSRDPDRVSPLHF.

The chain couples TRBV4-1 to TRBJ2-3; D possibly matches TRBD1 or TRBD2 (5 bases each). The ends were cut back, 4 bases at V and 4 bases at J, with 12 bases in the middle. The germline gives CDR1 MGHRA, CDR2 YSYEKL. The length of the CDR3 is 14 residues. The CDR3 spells CASSPRDAPDTQYF. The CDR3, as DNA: TGCGCCAGCAGCCCCCGGGACGCCCCAGATACGCAGTATTTT.

This chain's CDR3 is CSVEGSAGETQYF. Here the CDR3 DNA reads TGCAGCGTTGAAGGCAGCGCAGGGGAGACCCAGTACTTC. V usage is TRBV29-1 and J usage is TRBJ2-5, with D possibly matching TRBD1 (5 bases). CDR1 and CDR2 from the germline V gene are SQVTM and ANQGSEA. CDR3 length: 13 residues. The V gene lost 1 base and the J gene lost 5 bases, with 11 bases spanning the gap.

For the CDR3, the DNA is TGTGCCAGCAGTTCCTTTCAGGGGGCCCAAGCAGATACGCAGTATTTT. Translating gives CASSSFQGAQADTQYF. V gene TRBV6-5 combines with J gene TRBJ2-3; 8 bases match TRBD1. The germline V gene has CDR1 MNHEY and CDR2 SVGAGI. After removal of 4 bases from V and 4 bases from J, the junction contained 10 bases not matched to a gene. CDR3 length: 16 residues.

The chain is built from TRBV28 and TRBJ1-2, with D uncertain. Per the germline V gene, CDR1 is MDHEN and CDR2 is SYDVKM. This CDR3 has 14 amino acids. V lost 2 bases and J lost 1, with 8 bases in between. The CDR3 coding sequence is TGTGCCAGCAGTTTAAGTGGTTTTAACTATGGCTACACCTTC. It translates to CASSLSGFNYGYTF.

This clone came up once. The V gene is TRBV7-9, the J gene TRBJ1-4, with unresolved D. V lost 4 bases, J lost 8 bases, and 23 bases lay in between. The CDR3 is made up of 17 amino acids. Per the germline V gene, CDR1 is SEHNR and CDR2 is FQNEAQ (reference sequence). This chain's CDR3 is CASSSGVRGRESEKLFF. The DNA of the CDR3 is TGTGCCAGCAGCTCCGGGGTGCGTGGCAGAGAATCGGAAAAACTGTTTTTT.

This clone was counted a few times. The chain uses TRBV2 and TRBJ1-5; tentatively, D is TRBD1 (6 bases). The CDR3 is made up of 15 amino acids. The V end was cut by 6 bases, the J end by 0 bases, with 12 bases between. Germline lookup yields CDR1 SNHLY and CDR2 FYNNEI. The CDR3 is CASSRQDHSNQPQHF. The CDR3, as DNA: TGTGCCAGCAGCCGACAGGACCATAGCAATCAGCCCCAGCATTTT.